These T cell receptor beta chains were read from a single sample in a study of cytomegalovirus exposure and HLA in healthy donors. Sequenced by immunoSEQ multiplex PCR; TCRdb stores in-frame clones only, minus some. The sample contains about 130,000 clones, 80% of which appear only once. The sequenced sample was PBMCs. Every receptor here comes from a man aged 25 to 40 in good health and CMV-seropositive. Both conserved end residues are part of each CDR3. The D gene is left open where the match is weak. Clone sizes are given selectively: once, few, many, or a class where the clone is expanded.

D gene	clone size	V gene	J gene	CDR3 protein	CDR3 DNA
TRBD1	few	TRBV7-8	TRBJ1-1	CASSGQGGGTEAFF	TGTGCCAGCAGCGGACAGGGGGGGGGCACTGAAGCTTTCTTT
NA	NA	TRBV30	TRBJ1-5	CAWSGGDDQPQHF	TGTGCCTGGAGTGGGGGGGACGATCAGCCCCAGCATTTT
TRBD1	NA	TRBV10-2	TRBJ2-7	CASSTGAISYEQYF	TGCGCCAGCAGTACAGGGGCCATTTCCTACGAGCAGTACTTC
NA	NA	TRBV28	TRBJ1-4	CASSTPANEKLFF	TGTGCCAGCAGTACCCCGGCTAATGAAAAACTGTTTTTT
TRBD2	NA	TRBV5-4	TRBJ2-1	CASSLGGTRNEQFF	TGTGCCAGCAGCTTGGGTGGGACTAGAAATGAGCAGTTCTTC
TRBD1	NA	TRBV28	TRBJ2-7	CASSTRTGSYEQYF	TGTGCCAGCAGTACACGGACAGGCTCCTACGAGCAGTACTTC
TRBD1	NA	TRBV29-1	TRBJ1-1	CSVATGGTEAFF	TGCAGCGTTGCGACAGGGGGAACTGAAGCTTTCTTT
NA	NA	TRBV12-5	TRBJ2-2	CASGLVVRATGELFF	TGTGCTAGTGGTTTGGTGGTCAGGGCCACCGGGGAGCTGTTTTTT
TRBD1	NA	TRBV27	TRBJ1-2	CASSTGVGGYTF	TGTGCCAGCAGCACAGGGGTCGGCGGCTACACCTTC
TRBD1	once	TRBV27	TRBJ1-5	CASRYRGQDQPQHF	TGTGCCAGCAGATACAGGGGGCAGGATCAGCCCCAGCATTTT
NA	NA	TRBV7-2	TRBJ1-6	CASSRTMGSPLHF	TGTGCCAGCAGTCGGACTATGGGTTCACCCCTCCACTTT
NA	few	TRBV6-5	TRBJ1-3	CASKYRVGNTIYF	TGTGCCAGCAAATACAGGGTTGGAAACACCATATATTTT
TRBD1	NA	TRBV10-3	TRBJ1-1	CAISENRGNTEAFF	TGTGCCATCAGTGAGAACAGGGGGAACACTGAAGCTTTCTTT